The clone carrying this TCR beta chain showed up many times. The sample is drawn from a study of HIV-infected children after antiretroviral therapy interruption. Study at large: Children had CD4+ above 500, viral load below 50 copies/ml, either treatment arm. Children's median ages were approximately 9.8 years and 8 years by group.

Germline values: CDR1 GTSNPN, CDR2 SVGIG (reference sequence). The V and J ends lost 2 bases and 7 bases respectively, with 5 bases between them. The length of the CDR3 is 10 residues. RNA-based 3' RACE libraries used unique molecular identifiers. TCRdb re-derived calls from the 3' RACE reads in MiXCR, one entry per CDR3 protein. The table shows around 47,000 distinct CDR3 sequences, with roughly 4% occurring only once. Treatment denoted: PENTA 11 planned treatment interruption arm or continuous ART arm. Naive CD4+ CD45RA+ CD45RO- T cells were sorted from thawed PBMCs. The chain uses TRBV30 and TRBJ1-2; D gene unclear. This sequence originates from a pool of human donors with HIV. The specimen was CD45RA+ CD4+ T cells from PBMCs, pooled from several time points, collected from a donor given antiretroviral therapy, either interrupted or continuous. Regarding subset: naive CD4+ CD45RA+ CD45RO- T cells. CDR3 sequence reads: CAWSHGGYTF. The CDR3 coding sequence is TGTGCCTGGAGTCATGGTGGCTACACCTTC.